Below, one T cell receptor beta chain is given with its context. CDR1 SGHDT and CDR2 YYEEEE come from the germline V gene. V was pared by 4 bases and J by 5 bases, with 12 bases between. The CDR3 consists of 13 residues. The entry originates in a study of control samples from healthy donors and cancer patients. Profiling relied on immunoSEQ multiplex PCR, and the TCRdb table lists in-frame clones only, not all of them. The sample yields 30,000 to 35,000 clones, 85% to 90% seen once. The sequenced sample was PBMCs. The chain uses TRBV5-6 and TRBJ2-5; D may be TRBD2 (6 bases). This receptor was taken from a middle-aged woman with lung cancer. Here the CDR3 reads CASSRGLGETQYF. Here the CDR3 DNA reads TGTGCCAGCAGCAGGGGACTCGGGGAGACCCAGTACTTC. The entire variable domain, with the rest obtained from reference TRBV5-6 and TRBJ2-5, is as follows: DAGVTQSPTHLIKTRGQQVTLRCSPKSGHDTVSWYQQALGQGPQFIFQYYEEEERQRGNFPDRFSGHQFPNYSSELNVNALLLGDSALYLCASSRGLGETQYFGPGTRLLVL.